The present T cell receptor beta chain was sequenced within a study of blood T cell repertoires in COVID-19. The authors' processing: Amplification of reference gene primers provided the estimated nucleated cell counts. Assay: immunoSEQ multiplex PCR; the TCRdb copy retains only in-frame clones and omits some. The DNA was the basis for D and trimming; V, J and clone size are from that table. The table lists tens of thousands of clones, about 82% of them singletons. V shed 5 bases and J shed 0 bases, with 11 bases lying between them. The CDR3 loop spans 16 amino acids. Germline V gene data show CDR1 as SEHNR and CDR2 as FQNEAQ (reference sequence).

The source is a human donor with active COVID-19. The donor label of this sample is uncertain. V is TRBV7-9 and J is TRBJ2-6, with D possibly being TRBD2 (5 bases). The specimen was peripheral blood. Here the CDR3 DNA reads TGTGCCAGCAGCCCGGGGAAGGGCTCTGGGGCCAACGTCCTGACTTTC. Translation gives CASSPGKGSGANVLTF.